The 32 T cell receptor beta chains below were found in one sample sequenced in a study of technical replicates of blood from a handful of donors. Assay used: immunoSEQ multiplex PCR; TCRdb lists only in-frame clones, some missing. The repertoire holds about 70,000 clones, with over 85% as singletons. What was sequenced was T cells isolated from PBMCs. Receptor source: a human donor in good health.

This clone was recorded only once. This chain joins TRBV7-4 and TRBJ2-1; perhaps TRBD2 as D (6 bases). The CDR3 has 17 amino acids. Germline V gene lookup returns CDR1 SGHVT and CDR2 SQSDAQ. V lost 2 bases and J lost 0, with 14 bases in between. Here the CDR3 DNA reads TGTGCCAGCAGCTTATCTTTAGCGGTTAGCTCCTACAATGAGCAGTTCTTC. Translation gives CASSLSLAVSSYNEQFF.

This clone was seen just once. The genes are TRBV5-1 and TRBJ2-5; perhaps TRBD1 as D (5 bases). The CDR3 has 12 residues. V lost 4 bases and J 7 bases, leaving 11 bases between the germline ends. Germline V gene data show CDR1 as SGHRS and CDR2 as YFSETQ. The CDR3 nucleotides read TGCGCCAGCAGCCTACCGCAGGGGACCCAGTACTTC. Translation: CASSLPQGTQYF.

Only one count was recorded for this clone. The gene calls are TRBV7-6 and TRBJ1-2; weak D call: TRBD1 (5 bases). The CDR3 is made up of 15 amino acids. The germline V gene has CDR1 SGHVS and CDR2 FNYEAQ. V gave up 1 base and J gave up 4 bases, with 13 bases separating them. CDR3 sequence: CASSLEYDSLYGYTF. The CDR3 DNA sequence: TGTGCCAGCAGCTTAGAATACGACAGTCTCTATGGCTACACCTTC.

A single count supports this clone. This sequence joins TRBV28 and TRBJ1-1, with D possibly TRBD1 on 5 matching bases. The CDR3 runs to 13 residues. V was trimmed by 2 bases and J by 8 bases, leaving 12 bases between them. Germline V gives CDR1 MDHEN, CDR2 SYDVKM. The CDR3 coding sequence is TGTGCCAGCAGTTTACTCAGGGAGGTCGAAGCTTTCTTT. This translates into CASSLLREVEAFF.

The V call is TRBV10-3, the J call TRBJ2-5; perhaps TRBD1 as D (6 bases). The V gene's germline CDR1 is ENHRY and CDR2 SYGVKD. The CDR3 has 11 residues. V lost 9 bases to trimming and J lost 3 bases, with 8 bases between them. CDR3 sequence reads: CAIQGEETQYF. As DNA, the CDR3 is TGTGCCATACAGGGTGAAGAGACCCAGTACTTC.

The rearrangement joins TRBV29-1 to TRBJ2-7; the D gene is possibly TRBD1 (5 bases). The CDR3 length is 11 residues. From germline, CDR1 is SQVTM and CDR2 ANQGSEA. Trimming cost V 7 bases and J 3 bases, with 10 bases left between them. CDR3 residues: CSAYQGYEQYF. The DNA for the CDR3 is TGCAGCGCCTACCAGGGCTACGAGCAGTACTTC.

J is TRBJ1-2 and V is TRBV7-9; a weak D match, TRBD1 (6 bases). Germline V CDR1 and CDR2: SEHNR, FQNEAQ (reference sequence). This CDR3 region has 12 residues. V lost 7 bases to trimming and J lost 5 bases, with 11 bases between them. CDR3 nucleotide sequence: TGTGCCAGCAAGCCCCAGGGGTATGGCTACACCTTC. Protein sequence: CASKPQGYGYTF. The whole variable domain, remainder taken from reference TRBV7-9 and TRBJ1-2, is DTGVSQNPRHKITKRGQNVTFRCDPISEHNRLYWYRQTLGQGPEFLTYFQNEAQLEKSRLLSDRFSAERPKGSFSTLEIQRTEQGDSAMYLCASKPQGYGYTFGSGTRLTVV.

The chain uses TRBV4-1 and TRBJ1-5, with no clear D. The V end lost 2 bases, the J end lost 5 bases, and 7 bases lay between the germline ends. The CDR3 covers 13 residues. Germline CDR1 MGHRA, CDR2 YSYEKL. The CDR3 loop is CASSQQEDQPQHF. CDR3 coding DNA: TGCGCCAGCAGCCAACAAGAGGATCAGCCCCAGCATTTT.

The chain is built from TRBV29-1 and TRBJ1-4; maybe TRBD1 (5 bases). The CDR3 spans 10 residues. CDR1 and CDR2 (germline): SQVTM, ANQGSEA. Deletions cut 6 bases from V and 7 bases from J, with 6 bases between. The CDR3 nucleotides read TGCAGCGTCGGGGGTGAAAAACTGTTTTTT. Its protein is CSVGGEKLFF.

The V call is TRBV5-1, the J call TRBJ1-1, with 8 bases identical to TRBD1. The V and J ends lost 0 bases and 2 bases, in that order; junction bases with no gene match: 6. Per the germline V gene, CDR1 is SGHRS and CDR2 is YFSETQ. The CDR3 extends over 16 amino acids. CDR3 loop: CASSLVVGQGNTEAFF. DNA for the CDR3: TGCGCCAGCAGCTTGGTTGTCGGACAGGGAAACACTGAAGCTTTCTTT.

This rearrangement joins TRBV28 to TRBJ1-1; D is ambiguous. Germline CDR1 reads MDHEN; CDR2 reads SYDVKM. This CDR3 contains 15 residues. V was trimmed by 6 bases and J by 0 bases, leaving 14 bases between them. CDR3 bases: TGTGCCAGCAGCGCTCAGAGAGGCATGAACACTGAAGCTTTCTTT. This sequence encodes CASSAQRGMNTEAFF.

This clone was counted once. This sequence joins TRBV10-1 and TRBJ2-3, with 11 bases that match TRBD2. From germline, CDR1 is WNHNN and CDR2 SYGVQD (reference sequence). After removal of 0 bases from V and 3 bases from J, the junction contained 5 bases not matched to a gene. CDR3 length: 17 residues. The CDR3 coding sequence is TGCGCCAGCAGTGAGTCATTGGCTAGCGGGAGGACAGATACGCAGTATTTT. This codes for CASSESLASGRTDTQYF.

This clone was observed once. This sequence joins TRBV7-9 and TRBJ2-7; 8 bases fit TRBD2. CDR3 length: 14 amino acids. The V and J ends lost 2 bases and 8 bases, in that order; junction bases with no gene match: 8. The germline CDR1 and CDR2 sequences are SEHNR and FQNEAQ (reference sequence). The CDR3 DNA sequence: TGTGCCAGCAGCTTAACCGGGACTAGGACGAAGCAGTACTTC. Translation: CASSLTGTRTKQYF.

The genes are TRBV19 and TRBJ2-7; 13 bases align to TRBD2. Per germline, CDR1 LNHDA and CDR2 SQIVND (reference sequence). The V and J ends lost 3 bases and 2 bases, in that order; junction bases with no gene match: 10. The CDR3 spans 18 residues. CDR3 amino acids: CASSISLGTSGTTYEQYF. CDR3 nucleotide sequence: TGTGCCAGTAGTATTTCACTGGGGACTAGCGGGACCACCTACGAGCAGTACTTC. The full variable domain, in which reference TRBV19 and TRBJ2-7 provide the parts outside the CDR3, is DGGITQSPKYLFRKEGQNVTLSCEQNLNHDAMYWYRQDPGQGLRLIYYSQIVNDFQKGDIAEGYSVSREKKESFPLTVTSAQKNPTAFYLCASSISLGTSGTTYEQYFGPGTRLTVT.

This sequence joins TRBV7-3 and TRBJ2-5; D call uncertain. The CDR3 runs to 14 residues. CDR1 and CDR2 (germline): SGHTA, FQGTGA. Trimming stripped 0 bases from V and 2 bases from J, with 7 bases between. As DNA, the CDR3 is TGTGCCAGCAGCTTAACCCCTAATCAAGAGACCCAGTACTTC. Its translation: CASSLTPNQETQYF.

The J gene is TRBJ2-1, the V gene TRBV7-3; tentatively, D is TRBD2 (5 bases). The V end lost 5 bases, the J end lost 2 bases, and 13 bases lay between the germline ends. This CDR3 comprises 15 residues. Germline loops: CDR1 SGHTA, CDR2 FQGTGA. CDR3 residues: CASSPKDSTYNEQFF. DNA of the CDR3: TGTGCCAGCAGCCCAAAGGACTCTACCTACAATGAGCAGTTCTTC. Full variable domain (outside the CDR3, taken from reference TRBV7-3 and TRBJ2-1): GAGVSQTPSNKVTEKGKYVELRCDPISGHTALYWYRQSLGQGPEFLIYFQGTGAADDSGLPNDRFFAVRPEGSVSTLKIQRTERGDSAVYLCASSPKDSTYNEQFFGPGTRLTVL.

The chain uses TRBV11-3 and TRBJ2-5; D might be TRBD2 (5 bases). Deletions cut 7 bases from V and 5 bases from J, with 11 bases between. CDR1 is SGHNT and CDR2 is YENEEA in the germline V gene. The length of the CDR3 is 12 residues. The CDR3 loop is CASKEGAETQYF. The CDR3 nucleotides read TGTGCCAGCAAAGAGGGAGCTGAGACCCAGTACTTC.

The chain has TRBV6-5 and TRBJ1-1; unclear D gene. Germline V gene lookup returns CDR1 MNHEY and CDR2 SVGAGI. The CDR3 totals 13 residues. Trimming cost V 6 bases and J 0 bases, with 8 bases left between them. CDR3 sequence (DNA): TGTGCCAGCAGCCAGGTTTTGAACACTGAAGCTTTCTTT. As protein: CASSQVLNTEAFF.

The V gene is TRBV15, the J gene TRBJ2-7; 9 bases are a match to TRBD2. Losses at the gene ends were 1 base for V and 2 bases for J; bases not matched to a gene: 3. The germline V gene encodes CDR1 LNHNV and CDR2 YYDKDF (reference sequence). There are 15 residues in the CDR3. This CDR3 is CATSRAGLAAYEQYF. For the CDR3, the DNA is TGTGCCACCAGCAGAGCGGGACTAGCAGCCTACGAGCAGTACTTC.

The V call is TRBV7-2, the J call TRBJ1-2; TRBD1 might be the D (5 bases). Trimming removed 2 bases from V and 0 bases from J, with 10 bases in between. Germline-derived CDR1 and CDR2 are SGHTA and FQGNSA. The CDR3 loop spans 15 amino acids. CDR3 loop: CASSLQGNTNYGYTF. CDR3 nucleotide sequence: TGTGCCAGCAGCTTACAGGGAAATACTAACTATGGCTACACCTTC.

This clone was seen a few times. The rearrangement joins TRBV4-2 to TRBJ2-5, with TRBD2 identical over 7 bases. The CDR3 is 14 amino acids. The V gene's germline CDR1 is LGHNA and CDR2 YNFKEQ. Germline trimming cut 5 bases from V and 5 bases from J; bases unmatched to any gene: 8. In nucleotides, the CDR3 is TGTGCCAGCAGCGATACACTAGCGCCCGAGACCCAGTACTTC. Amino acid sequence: CASSDTLAPETQYF.

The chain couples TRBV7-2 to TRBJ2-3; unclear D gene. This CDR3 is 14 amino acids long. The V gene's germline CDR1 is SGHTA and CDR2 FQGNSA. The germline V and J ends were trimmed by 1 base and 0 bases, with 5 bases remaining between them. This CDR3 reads CASSLDGSTDTQYF. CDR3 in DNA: TGTGCCAGCAGCTTAGACGGGAGCACAGATACGCAGTATTTT.

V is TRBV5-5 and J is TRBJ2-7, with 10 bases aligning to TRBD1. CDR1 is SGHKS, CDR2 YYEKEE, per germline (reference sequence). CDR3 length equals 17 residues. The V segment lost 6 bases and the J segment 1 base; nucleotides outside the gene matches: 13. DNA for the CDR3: TGTGCCAGCATCCCAAGTGGTGGGACAGGGGATTCCTACGAGCAGTACTTC. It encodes CASIPSGGTGDSYEQYF.

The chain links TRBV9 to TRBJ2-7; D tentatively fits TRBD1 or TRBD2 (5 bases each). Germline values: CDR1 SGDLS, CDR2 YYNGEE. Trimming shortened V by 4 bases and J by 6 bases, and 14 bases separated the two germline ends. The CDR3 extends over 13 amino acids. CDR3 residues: CASSLGGRGEQYF. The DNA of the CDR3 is TGTGCCAGCAGCCTAGGAGGTAGGGGCGAGCAGTACTTC.

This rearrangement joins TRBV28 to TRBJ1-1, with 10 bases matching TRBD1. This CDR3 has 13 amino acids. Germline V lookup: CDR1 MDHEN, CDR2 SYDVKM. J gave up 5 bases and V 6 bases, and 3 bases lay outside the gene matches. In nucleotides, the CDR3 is TGTGCCAGCAGAGGACAGGGGGGGACTGAAGCTTTCTTT. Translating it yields CASRGQGGTEAFF.

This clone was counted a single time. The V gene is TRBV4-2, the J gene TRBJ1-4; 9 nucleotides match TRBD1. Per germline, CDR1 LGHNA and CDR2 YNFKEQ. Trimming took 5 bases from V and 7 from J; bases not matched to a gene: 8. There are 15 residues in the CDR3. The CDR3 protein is CASSSSGTGPEKLFF. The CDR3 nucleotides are TGTGCCAGCAGCTCCTCCGGGACAGGGCCTGAAAAACTGTTTTTT.

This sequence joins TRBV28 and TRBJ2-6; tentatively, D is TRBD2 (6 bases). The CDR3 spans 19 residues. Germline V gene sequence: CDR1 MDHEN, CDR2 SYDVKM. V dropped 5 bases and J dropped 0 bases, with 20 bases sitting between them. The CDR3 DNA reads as TGTGCCAGCAGTGCGACGGGAGTCGCAAGTAGCTCTGGGGCCAACGTCCTGACTTTC. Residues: CASSATGVASSSGANVLTF.

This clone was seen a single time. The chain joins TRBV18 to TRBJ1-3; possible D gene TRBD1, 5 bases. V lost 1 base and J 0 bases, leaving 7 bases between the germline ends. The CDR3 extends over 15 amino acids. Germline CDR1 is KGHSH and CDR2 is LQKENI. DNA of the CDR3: TGTGCCAGCTCACCACTAGACAGCTCTGGAAACACCATATATTTT. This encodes CASSPLDSSGNTIYF.

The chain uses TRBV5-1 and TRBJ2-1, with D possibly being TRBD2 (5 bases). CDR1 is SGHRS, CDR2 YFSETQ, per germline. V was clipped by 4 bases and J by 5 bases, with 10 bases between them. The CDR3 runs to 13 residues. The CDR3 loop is CASSPGNNNEQFF. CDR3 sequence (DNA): TGCGCCAGCAGCCCGGGGAACAACAATGAGCAGTTCTTC.

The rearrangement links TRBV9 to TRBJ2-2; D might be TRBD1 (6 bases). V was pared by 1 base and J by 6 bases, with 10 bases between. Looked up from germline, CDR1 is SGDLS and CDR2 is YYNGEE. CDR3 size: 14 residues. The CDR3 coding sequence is TGTGCCAGCAGCGTAACAGGGTTGGCCGGGGAGCTGTTTTTT. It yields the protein CASSVTGLAGELFF. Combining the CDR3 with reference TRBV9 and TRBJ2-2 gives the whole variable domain DSGVTQTPKHLITATGQRVTLRCSPRSGDLSVYWYQQSLDQGLQFLIQYYNGEERAKGNILERFSAQQFPDLHSELNLSSLELGDSALYFCASSVTGLAGELFFGEGSRLTVL.

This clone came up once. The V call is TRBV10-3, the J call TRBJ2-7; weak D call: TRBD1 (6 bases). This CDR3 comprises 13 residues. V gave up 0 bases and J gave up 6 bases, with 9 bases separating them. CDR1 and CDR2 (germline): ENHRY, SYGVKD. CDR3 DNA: TGTGCCATCAGTGAGTCTGGACAGAGCGAGCAGTACTTC. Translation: CAISESGQSEQYF.

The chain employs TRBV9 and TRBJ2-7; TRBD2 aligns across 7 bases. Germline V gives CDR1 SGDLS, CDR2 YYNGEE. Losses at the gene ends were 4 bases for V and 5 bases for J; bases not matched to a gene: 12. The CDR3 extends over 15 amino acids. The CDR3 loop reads CASSLSGLSGDEQYF. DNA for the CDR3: TGTGCCAGCAGCCTTTCCGGGTTGAGCGGGGACGAGCAGTACTTC.